This T cell receptor beta chain was recovered during a study of OX40 agonist ivuxolimab in advanced cancers. Whole-study context: The dose-escalation group included hepatocellular carcinoma, melanoma, renal cell carcinoma and head and neck cancer.

The study, taken as a whole, reports: Clonal expansion by week 6 occurred in CD4+ and CD8+ blood T cells (at 0.1 to 3.0 mg/kg). The study found among the lowest clonal expansion in partial responders at 0.1-3.0 mg/kg.

A word on this clone: No antigen is known for it.

Exclusion applied to patients with autoimmune disease history or systemic immunosuppression. Repertoires were generated with immunoSEQ multiplex PCR, while TCRdb's copy carries only in-frame clones and drops some. The sample includes about 86,000 clones, approximately 88% of them seen just once. The CDR3 runs 13 residues. CDR1 SEHNR and CDR2 FQNEAQ come from the germline V gene (reference sequence). V was clipped by 4 bases and J by 1 base, with 5 bases between them. Material: CD4+ or CD8+ T cells sorted from blood, obtained in a trial of the OX40 agonist ivuxolimab. The clonotype was recovered from an adult with an advanced solid tumor such as melanoma, head and neck, liver or kidney cancer. The chain combines TRBV7-9 with TRBJ1-3; no firm D call. In nucleotides, the CDR3 is TGTGCCAGCAGCTACATATCTGGAAACACCATATATTTT. It codes for CASSYISGNTIYF.